This paragraph covers one T cell receptor beta chain sequence. The antigen is not known. The sample belongs to a study of siplizumab effects on memory and regulatory T cells. Study-level results: Among mappable alloreactive CD4+ clones, the Treg-derived fraction averaged 68.8% with siplizumab versus around 30% in controls. Siplizumab produced a significant reduction in alloreactive sequences that were traceable to unstimulated CD4+ memory cells. No assignable naive or memory phenotype existed for roughly 80-97% of proliferating CD4+ or CD8+ clones.

Germline assignment: CDR1 LNHDA and CDR2 SQIVND (reference sequence). With 5 bases clipped from V and 5 bases from J, the junction kept 10 bases outside the gene matches. The CDR3 totals 16 residues. Per sample, the assay covered about 9.5 x 10^4 TCR templates. The assay was immunoSEQ multiplex PCR, and TCRdb's table has in-frame clones only and misses some. The sample shows under 70,000 clones, roughly 78% of them seen only once. This TCR was sampled from a human donor in good health. The V gene is TRBV19, the J gene TRBJ2-4, with 9 positions matching TRBD1. The sequenced sample was memory CD4+ T cells sorted from blood. This CDR3 is CASSSRGQGNENIQYF. DNA for the CDR3: TGTGCCAGTAGTTCACGGGGACAGGGAAATGAAAACATTCAGTACTTC.